The 9 T cell receptor beta chains below all came from one sample that was sequenced in a study of blood T cell repertoires in COVID-19. Only in-frame clones appear in the TCRdb table, and some are missing; sequencing was by immunoSEQ multiplex PCR. The sample records more than 150,000 clones, about nine tenths being singletons. Sequencing was done on a sample of peripheral blood. The receptor source for this set is a man aged 35-49 years with acute or convalescent COVID-19.

Written as DNA, the CDR3 is TGTGCCAGCAGGTACAGGGACAGGGAGACAGGTGGCTACACCTTC. Protein sequence: CASRYRDRETGGYTF. The V and J genes are TRBV5-6 and TRBJ1-2, with TRBD1 matching 9 bases. Germline CDR1 is SGHDT and CDR2 is YYEEEE. This CDR3 region has 15 residues. The V and J ends lost 5 bases and 7 bases, in that order; junction bases with no gene match: 12.

This chain joins TRBV4-2 and TRBJ1-2, with a tentative D call TRBD1 (6 bases). CDR1 is LGHNA and CDR2 is YNFKEQ in the germline V gene. V was shortened by 3 bases and J by 5 bases, with 13 bases between the two germline ends. This CDR3 contains 14 residues. For the CDR3, the DNA is TGTGCCAGCAGCCAGCAACAGGGAGGGTATGGCTACACCTTC. It is translated as CASSQQQGGYGYTF.

J is TRBJ2-5 and V is TRBV29-1; 8 bases are a match to TRBD2. CDR3 size: 13 residues. The germline V gene encodes CDR1 SQVTM and CDR2 ANQGSEA. V lost 7 bases, J lost 4 bases, and 8 bases stayed unmatched. CDR3 in amino acids: CSAPSLAGETQYF. In DNA, the CDR3 is TGCAGCGCCCCGAGCCTAGCGGGAGAGACCCAGTACTTC.

The gene calls are TRBV18 and TRBJ1-1; 7 nucleotides match TRBD1. This CDR3 contains 15 residues. Germline lookup yields CDR1 KGHSH and CDR2 LQKENI. With V trimmed by 2 bases and J by 0 bases, 3 bases remained unmatched. CDR3 loop: CASSPNDRVNTEAFF. The CDR3 DNA reads TGTGCCAGCTCACCAAACGACAGGGTGAACACTGAAGCTTTCTTT.

The rearrangement links TRBV3-1 (or the pseudogene TRBV3-2) to TRBJ2-5; D gene uncertain. Germline loops: CDR1 LGHDT, CDR2 YNNKEL (reference sequence). V gave up 4 bases and J gave up 3 bases, with 12 bases separating them. The CDR3 runs to 14 residues. CDR3 in DNA: TGTGCCAGCAGCCTCCGGCAGGCGAAAGAGACCCAGTACTTC. Its translation is CASSLRQAKETQYF.

V and J are TRBV11-2 and TRBJ1-1; TRBD1 aligns across 10 bases. From germline, CDR1 is SGHAT and CDR2 FQNNGV. V lost 5 bases and J lost 3; bases outside the gene matches: 9. The CDR3 consists of 16 residues. CDR3 region: CASSHPRDRGDTEAFF. CDR3 nucleotides: TGTGCCAGCAGCCACCCCCGGGACAGGGGAGACACTGAAGCTTTCTTT.

The chain uses TRBV7-2 and TRBJ1-3; maybe TRBD1 (5 bases). The CDR3 extends over 14 amino acids. The V and J ends lost 6 bases and 4 bases respectively, with 13 bases between them. In germline, CDR1 is SGHTA, CDR2 FQGNSA. The CDR3 nucleotides are TGTGCCAGCAGAGCAGGGAATTCCGGAAACACCATATATTTT. This sequence encodes CASRAGNSGNTIYF. Full variable domain (outside the CDR3, taken from reference TRBV7-2 and TRBJ1-3): GAGVSQSPSNKVTEKGKDVELRCDPISGHTALYWYRQSLGQGLEFLIYFQGNSAPDKSGLPSDRFSAERTGGSVSTLTIQRTQQEDSAVYLCASRAGNSGNTIYFGEGSWLTVV.

CDR3 sequence reads: CASSQLRDSGYTF. Here the CDR3 DNA reads TGTGCCAGCAGCCAACTCCGGGACAGTGGCTACACCTTC. V gene TRBV3-1 (or the pseudogene TRBV3-2) combines with J gene TRBJ1-2; 7 bases match TRBD1. The CDR3 runs 13 residues. J was trimmed by 7 bases and V by 2 bases; bases with no gene match: 4. Germline CDR1 is LGHDT and CDR2 is YNNKEL (reference sequence).

The chain couples TRBV4-3 to TRBJ2-3; a possible D gene is TRBD2 (5 bases). The CDR3 is 16 residues long. With 1 base removed from V and 1 base from J, the gap between germline ends came to 12 bases. CDR1 and CDR2 (germline): LGHNA, YSLEER. CDR3 sequence: CASSQAGRARTDTQYF. DNA of the CDR3: TGCGCCAGCAGCCAAGCTGGGCGGGCCCGCACAGATACGCAGTATTTT.